The 21 T cell receptor beta chains below come from one sample, sequenced in a study of cytomegalovirus exposure and HLA in healthy donors. The PCR used 60 Vbeta and 13 Jbeta primers. The assay was immunoSEQ multiplex PCR, and TCRdb's table has in-frame clones only and misses some. This table holds nearly 65,000 clones, under 85% found once. Sequenced input: PBMCs. The receptors originated from a man aged 45-60 years in good health and CMV-seronegative.

V is TRBV6-6 and J is TRBJ2-7, with a possible D match to TRBD2 (6 bases). Trimming cost V 5 bases and J 2 bases, with 19 bases left between them. The CDR3 is made up of 16 amino acids. Germline V gene sequence: CDR1 MNHNY, CDR2 SVGAGI (reference sequence). This CDR3 is CASSPEGKLNPYEQYF. The CDR3 DNA sequence: TGTGCCAGCAGTCCGGAGGGGAAGCTAAACCCCTACGAGCAGTACTTC.

The rearrangement uses TRBV5-6 and TRBJ2-6, with D possibly being TRBD1 (5 bases). This CDR3 comprises 16 residues. In germline, CDR1 is SGHDT, CDR2 YYEEEE. Deletions cut 1 base from V and 0 bases from J, with 8 bases between. The CDR3 reads CASSLLGVSGANVLTF. The CDR3 nucleotides read TGTGCCAGCAGCTTGTTAGGGGTCTCTGGGGCCAACGTCCTGACTTTC. The full variable domain, completed using reference TRBV5-6 and TRBJ2-6, is DAGVTQSPTHLIKTRGQQVTLRCSPKSGHDTVSWYQQALGQGPQFIFQYYEEEERQRGNFPDRFSGHQFPNYSSELNVNALLLGDSALYLCASSLLGVSGANVLTFGAGSRLTVL.

The rearrangement links TRBV5-6 to TRBJ2-7; weak D call: TRBD1 (6 bases). Germline V gene lookup returns CDR1 SGHDT and CDR2 YYEEEE. V was pared by 4 bases and J by 4 bases, with 12 bases between. There are 13 residues in the CDR3. In DNA, the CDR3 is TGTGCCAGCAGCGGCGGTACAGGGTACGAGCAGTACTTC. The encoded protein is CASSGGTGYEQYF. The complete variable domain, with remaining parts taken from reference TRBV5-6 and TRBJ2-7, reads DAGVTQSPTHLIKTRGQQVTLRCSPKSGHDTVSWYQQALGQGPQFIFQYYEEEERQRGNFPDRFSGHQFPNYSSELNVNALLLGDSALYLCASSGGTGYEQYFGPGTRLTVT.

J is TRBJ2-7 and V is TRBV18; tentative D call: TRBD1 (5 bases). Trimming pared 5 bases from V and 3 bases from J, leaving 14 bases between. Germline V gene lookup returns CDR1 KGHSH and CDR2 LQKENI. CDR3 length: 14 residues. The CDR3 nucleotides read TGTGCCAGCTCAACAACTGACAGACACTACGAGCAGTACTTC. It yields the protein CASSTTDRHYEQYF.

J is TRBJ2-3 and V is TRBV7-8, with TRBD2 matching over 10 bases. The CDR3 runs to 16 residues. The ends lost 5 bases at V and 1 base at J; junction bases unmatched: 6. Germline CDR1 SGHVS, CDR2 FQNEAQ. The CDR3 nucleotides read TGTGCCAGCAGCGACCAGCGGGGGGGAGGCACAGATACGCAGTATTTT. This gives the protein CASSDQRGGGTDTQYF.

This clone was recorded a few times. The gene calls are TRBV9 and TRBJ2-5, with a tentative D call TRBD2 (6 bases). With 3 bases removed from V and 5 bases from J, the gap between germline ends came to 20 bases. The CDR3 has 16 residues. Germline V gene lookup returns CDR1 SGDLS and CDR2 YYNGEE. The CDR3 is CASSAPATAAGETQYF. The CDR3 nucleotides are TGTGCCAGCAGCGCCCCTGCTACCGCGGCGGGGGAGACCCAGTACTTC.

The sample holds one count of this clone. The V and J genes are TRBV2 and TRBJ2-7; perhaps TRBD2 as D (6 bases). Trimming took 6 bases from V and 4 from J, leaving 16 bases between them. This CDR3 comprises 14 residues. Germline-derived CDR1 and CDR2 are SNHLY and FYNNEI. Here the CDR3 DNA reads TGTGCCAGCAGCGGAGGGACGGGAAAGTACGAGCAGTACTTC. It yields the protein CASSGGTGKYEQYF.

The CDR3 coding sequence is TGTGCCAGCAGTGAAAGTGGCACAGGGGGCAGTCAGCCCCAGCATTTT. This gives the protein CASSESGTGGSQPQHF. This chain joins TRBV2 and TRBJ1-5, with 9 bases identical to TRBD1. The CDR3 length is 16 residues. CDR1 and CDR2 from the germline V gene are SNHLY and FYNNEI. With V trimmed by 2 bases and J by 6 bases, 8 bases remained unmatched. Looking up the rest from reference TRBV2 and TRBJ1-5 gives the full variable domain: EPEVTQTPSHQVTQMGQEVILRCVPISNHLYFYWYRQILGQKVEFLVSFYNNEISEKSEIFDDQFSVERPDGSNFTLKIRSTKLEDSAMYFCASSESGTGGSQPQHFGDGTRLSIL.

This clone was seen a handful of times. The chain employs TRBV6-1 and TRBJ1-5; tentative D call: TRBD1 (5 bases). Looked up from germline, CDR1 is MNHNS and CDR2 is SASEGT. The V gene lost 2 bases and the J gene lost 13 bases, with 9 bases spanning the gap. The length of the CDR3 is 11 residues. The CDR3 sequence is CASSEKAGQHF. CDR3 coding DNA: TGTGCCAGCAGTGAAAAGGCAGGGCAGCATTTT.

The rearrangement links TRBV7-9 to TRBJ2-1; 11 bases are shared with TRBD2. V dropped 1 base and J dropped 8; count of bases not matched to a gene: 10. This CDR3 comprises 17 residues. CDR1 and CDR2 (germline): SEHNR, FQNEAQ (reference sequence). The CDR3 bases are TGTGCCAGCAGCTTAGGGGAACTAGCGGGGGTTCAGGATGAGCAGTTCTTC. Residues: CASSLGELAGVQDEQFF.

This clone occurred a few times. This chain uses TRBV18 with TRBJ2-3; 14 nucleotides match TRBD2. This CDR3 is built from 16 residues. The germline CDR1 and CDR2 sequences are KGHSH and LQKENI. Unmatched junction bases numbered 2, after V lost 2 bases and J lost 4 bases. The CDR3 is CASSPGTSGGADTQYF. The DNA for the CDR3 is TGTGCCAGCTCACCAGGGACTAGCGGGGGCGCAGATACGCAGTATTTT.

The chain carries TRBV30 and TRBJ1-2; D call uncertain. Germline assignment: CDR1 GTSNPN and CDR2 SVGIG (reference sequence). The CDR3 runs to 11 residues. Trimming left V 7 bases short and J 4 bases short, with 10 bases between. CDR3 nucleotide sequence: TGTGCCTCAAGTAGGAGCTATGGCTACACCTTC. It is translated as CASSRSYGYTF.

In this sample, this clone is medium-sized. V is TRBV9 and J is TRBJ2-1, with a possible D match to TRBD1 (7 bases). CDR3 length equals 12 residues. Germline-derived CDR1 and CDR2 are SGDLS and YYNGEE. V gave up 1 base and J gave up 9 bases, with 8 bases separating them. CDR3 bases: TGTGCCAGCAGCGTACAGGGGGGTGAGCAGTTCTTC. The encoded protein is CASSVQGGEQFF.

The CDR3 sequence: CAARSGYEAFF. The CDR3 coding sequence is TGTGCCGCCCGGTCGGGATACGAAGCTTTCTTT. V gene TRBV19 combines with J gene TRBJ1-1; D uncertain. Deletions cut 11 bases from V and 8 bases from J, with 15 bases between. The CDR3 runs to 11 residues. Germline CDR1 reads LNHDA; CDR2 reads SQIVND (reference sequence).

The chain combines TRBV5-6 with TRBJ2-7, with 8 bases fitting TRBD1. The length of the CDR3 is 14 residues. Germline-derived CDR1 and CDR2 are SGHDT and YYEEEE. Germline trimming cut 3 bases from V and 2 bases from J; bases unmatched to any gene: 4. The CDR3 loop reads CASSSGTGAYEQYF. DNA for the CDR3: TGTGCCAGCAGCTCCGGGACAGGAGCCTACGAGCAGTACTTC.

This chain connects TRBV7-6 to TRBJ2-3, with D unresolved. The CDR3 is made up of 13 amino acids. Trimming took off 1 base at V and 9 bases at J, with 11 bases between the two ends. Germline loops: CDR1 SGHVS, CDR2 FNYEAQ. CDR3 DNA: TGTGCCAGCAGCTTAGACGTGCTAGGAACGCAGTATTTT. It encodes CASSLDVLGTQYF.

The V gene is TRBV27, the J gene TRBJ1-4; D is unclear. Germline-derived CDR1 and CDR2 are MNHEY and SMNVEV (reference sequence). The CDR3 extends over 12 amino acids. V was clipped by 6 bases and J by 8 bases, with 10 bases between them. In DNA form, the CDR3 reads TGTGCCAGCAGCCTTTTCAGGGAAAAACTGTTTTTT. It yields the protein CASSLFREKLFF.

The chain links TRBV15 to TRBJ1-4, with TRBD1 as a possible D gene (6 bases). The CDR3 is 15 residues long. Trimming pared 2 bases from V and 13 bases from J, leaving 20 bases between. Germline CDR1 and CDR2: LNHNV and YYDKDF (reference sequence). The DNA for the CDR3 is TGTGCCACCAGCAGATCCGACAGGCCCGGCGGGGGACTGTTTTTT. Translating it yields CATSRSDRPGGGLFF.

The table lists this clone with a count of one. The chain joins TRBV7-3 to TRBJ2-3, with TRBD2 matching over 7 bases. Looked up from germline, CDR1 is SGHTA and CDR2 is FQGTGA. V dropped 5 bases and J dropped 0; count of bases not matched to a gene: 14. The CDR3 runs to 18 residues. CDR3 nucleotides: TGTGCCAGCAGCCGAGGACTAGGGTCTTTCCCTAGCACAGATACGCAGTATTTT. This translates into CASSRGLGSFPSTDTQYF.

In this sample, this clone turned up once. The chain employs TRBV27 and TRBJ1-5; 8 bases match TRBD1. The CDR3 totals 16 residues. Germline CDR1 and CDR2: MNHEY and SMNVEV (reference sequence). The J segment lost 1 base and the V segment lost 3 bases, leaving 5 bases of the junction unmatched. The CDR3 is CASSLRSGGSNQPQHF. CDR3 in DNA: TGTGCCAGCAGTTTGAGGTCAGGGGGCAGCAATCAGCCCCAGCATTTT.

The chain is built from TRBV6-5 and TRBJ2-1, with 7 bases matching TRBD1. The CDR3 covers 12 residues. J gave up 11 bases and V 7 bases, and 8 bases lay outside the gene matches. CDR1 MNHEY and CDR2 SVGAGI come from the germline V gene. The chain's CDR3 is CASTRDSRKQFF. DNA for the CDR3: TGTGCCAGCACCCGGGACAGCCGTAAGCAGTTCTTC.